The clone carrying this T cell receptor (beta chain) has at least ten counts. Library preparation tagged each individual cDNA molecule with a unique molecular identifier. TCRdb itself ran the reads through MiXCR, one entry per CDR3 protein. The table shows about 120,000 distinct CDR3 sequences, with around 8.5% occurring only once. These data come from a study of human T cells and chemical hapten exposure. Whole blood, unfractionated, served as the material for total RNA extraction. CDR3 size: 15 residues. Trimming shortened V by 3 bases and J by 0 bases, and 9 bases separated the two germline ends. Germline CDR1 is LGHDT and CDR2 is YNNKEL (reference sequence).

Sequencing was performed on whole blood. The chain couples TRBV3-1 to TRBJ2-1; D is undetermined. The sequence derives from a human donor in good health. Some clones in this sample may be carry-over from other donors' samples. The CDR3 is CASSHRSSSYNEQFF. The CDR3 region has the DNA TGTGCCAGCAGCCACCGATCAAGCTCCTACAATGAGCAGTTCTTC.